This TCR beta chain is from a study of immune evolution from preneoplasia to lung adenocarcinoma. Study-wide findings and caveats: Normal lung had the highest top T cell clone frequencies.

H&E slides confirmed each diagnosis, reviewed by two pathologists independently. The repertoire was sequenced with immunoSEQ multiplex PCR; TCRdb's copy has only in-frame clones and lacks some. The data show tens of thousands of clones, over 75% seen once. Worth noting for this clone: Its antigen is still unknown.

The CDR3 spans 12 residues. The V gene end was trimmed by 8 bases and the J gene end by 0 bases; junction bases not matched to a gene: 1. Per germline, CDR1 SNHLY and CDR2 FYNNEI. The material sequenced was FFPE invasive lung adenocarcinoma tissue. The chain couples TRBV2 to TRBJ2-7; 7 nucleotides line up with TRBD2. The receptor's source is a person aged 55 to 75 with lung adenocarcinoma. CDR3: CASSSGSYEQYF. The CDR3 DNA follows: TGTGCCAGCTCTAGCGGCTCCTACGAGCAGTACTTC. The full variable domain, completed using reference TRBV2 and TRBJ2-7, is EPEVTQTPSHQVTQMGQEVILRCVPISNHLYFYWYRQILGQKVEFLVSFYNNEISEKSEIFDDQFSVERPDGSNFTLKIRSTKLEDSAMYFCASSSGSYEQYFGPGTRLTVT.